Given below is one TCR beta chain in context. Antigen specificity is unknown. The sample comes from a study of cytomegalovirus exposure and HLA in healthy donors. CDR3 length: 14 residues. V lost 8 bases and J 6 bases, leaving 16 bases between the germline ends. Per the germline V gene, CDR1 is SGHAT and CDR2 is FQDESV (reference sequence). General observations from the study: A later analysis reportedly found that, within productive TCRs, an Asian-associated ancestry cluster had fewer N-insertions than the mean observed across the roughly 670 donors.

PCR primers comprised 60 Vbeta and 13 Jbeta primers. TCRdb's table, derived via immunoSEQ multiplex PCR, lists solely in-frame clones and lacks some. The sample has 95,000 to 150,000 clones, roughly 80% seen once. The sample taken for sequencing was PBMCs. This sequence joins TRBV11-1 and TRBJ2-2; D possibly corresponds to TRBD1 (5 bases). The TCR comes from a woman aged 40-49 years in good health and CMV-seropositive. The CDR3 DNA reads TGTGCCAGCGCAATCCGACAGAGGTCCGGGGAGCTGTTTTTT. The encoded protein is CASAIRQRSGELFF.